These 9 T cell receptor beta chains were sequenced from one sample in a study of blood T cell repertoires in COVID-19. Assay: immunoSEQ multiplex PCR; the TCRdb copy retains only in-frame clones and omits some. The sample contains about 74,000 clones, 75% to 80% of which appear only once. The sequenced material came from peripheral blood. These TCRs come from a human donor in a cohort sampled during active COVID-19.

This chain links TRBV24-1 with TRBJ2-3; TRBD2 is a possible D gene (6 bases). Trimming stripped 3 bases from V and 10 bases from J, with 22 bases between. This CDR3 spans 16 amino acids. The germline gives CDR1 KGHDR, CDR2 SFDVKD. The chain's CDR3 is CATSDPSRRERSSQYF. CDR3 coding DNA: TGTGCCACCAGTGATCCCTCCCGGAGGGAGAGATCCTCGCAGTATTTT.

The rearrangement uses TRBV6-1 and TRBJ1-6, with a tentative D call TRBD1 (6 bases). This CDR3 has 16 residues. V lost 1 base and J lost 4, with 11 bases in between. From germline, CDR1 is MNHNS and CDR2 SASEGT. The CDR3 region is CASSEEGTRYNSPLHF. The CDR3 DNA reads TGTGCCAGCAGTGAAGAGGGGACACGTTATAATTCACCCCTCCACTTT.

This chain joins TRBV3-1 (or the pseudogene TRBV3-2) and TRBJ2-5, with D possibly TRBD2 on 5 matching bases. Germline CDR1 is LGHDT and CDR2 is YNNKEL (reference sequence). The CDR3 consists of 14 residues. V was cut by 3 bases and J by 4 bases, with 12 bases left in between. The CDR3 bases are TGTGCCAGCAGCCAGACGACTAACCCAGAGACCCAGTACTTC. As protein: CASSQTTNPETQYF.

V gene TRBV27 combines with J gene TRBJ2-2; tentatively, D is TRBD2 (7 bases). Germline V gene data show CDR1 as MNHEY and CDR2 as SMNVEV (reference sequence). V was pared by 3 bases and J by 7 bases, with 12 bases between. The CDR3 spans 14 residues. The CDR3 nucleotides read TGTGCCAGCAGTTTGGGGGGGCCGGTCGGGGAGCTGTTTTTT. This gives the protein CASSLGGPVGELFF.

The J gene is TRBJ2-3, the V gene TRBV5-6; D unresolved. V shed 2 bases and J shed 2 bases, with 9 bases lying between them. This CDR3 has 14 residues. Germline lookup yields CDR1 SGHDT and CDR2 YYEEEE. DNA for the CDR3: TGTGCCAGCAGCTTCCCTTTACACACAGATACGCAGTATTTT. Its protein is CASSFPLHTDTQYF.

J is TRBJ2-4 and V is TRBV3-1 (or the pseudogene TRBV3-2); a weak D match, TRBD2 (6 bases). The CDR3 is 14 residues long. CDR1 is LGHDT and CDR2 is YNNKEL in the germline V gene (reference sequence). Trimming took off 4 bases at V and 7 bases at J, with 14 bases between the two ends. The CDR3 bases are TGTGCCAGCAGCCTAGACTCGGCGGGGAACATTCAGTACTTC. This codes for CASSLDSAGNIQYF.

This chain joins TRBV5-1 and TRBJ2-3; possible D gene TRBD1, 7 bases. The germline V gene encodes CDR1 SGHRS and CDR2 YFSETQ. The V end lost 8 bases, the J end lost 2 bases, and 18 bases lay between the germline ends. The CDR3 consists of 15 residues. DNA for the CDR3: TGCGCCAGTGTAAGCGGAGGGGGCCTCACAGATACGCAGTATTTT. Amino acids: CASVSGGGLTDTQYF.

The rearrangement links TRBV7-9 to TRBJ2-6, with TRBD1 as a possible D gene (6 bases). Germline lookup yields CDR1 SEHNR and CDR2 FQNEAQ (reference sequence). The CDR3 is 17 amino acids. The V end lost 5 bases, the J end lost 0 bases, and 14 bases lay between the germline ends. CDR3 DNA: TGTGCCAGCAGCCGAGGGGGAAAGGGCTCTGGGGCCAACGTCCTGACTTTC. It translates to CASSRGGKGSGANVLTF. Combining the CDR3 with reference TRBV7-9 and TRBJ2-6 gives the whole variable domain DTGVSQNPRHKITKRGQNVTFRCDPISEHNRLYWYRQTLGQGPEFLTYFQNEAQLEKSRLLSDRFSAERPKGSFSTLEIQRTEQGDSAMYLCASSRGGKGSGANVLTFGAGSRLTVL.

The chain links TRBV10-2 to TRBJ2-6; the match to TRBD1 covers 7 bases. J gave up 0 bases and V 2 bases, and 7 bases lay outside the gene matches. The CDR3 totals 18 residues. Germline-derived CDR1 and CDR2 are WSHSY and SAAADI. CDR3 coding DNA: TGCGCCAGCAGTGAGCTCTACAGGGGAAGCTCTGGGGCCAACGTCCTGACTTTC. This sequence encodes CASSELYRGSSGANVLTF.